This T cell receptor beta chain emerged from a study of blood T cells in healthy people across ages. Using a J-beta primer mix together with a sample-barcoded 5' primer, a second PCR was run for roughly 7 to 11 cycles. Each cDNA molecule, via a template-switch adaptor with 12 random nucleotides, was tagged. TCRdb independently ran MiXCR on the 5' RACE reads; one entry per CDR3 protein. The repertoire consists of approximately 680,000 distinct CDR3 sequences, with approximately 31% occurring once and the leading ten covering roughly 14%. V lost 2 bases, J lost 7 bases, and 10 bases stayed unmatched. This CDR3 spans 15 amino acids. Germline values: CDR1 SNHLY, CDR2 FYNNEI. This clonotype occurred many times. Its antigen is as yet unknown. Study conclusions and caveats: Roughly linearly, TCR beta diversity per million T cells fell as age increased. Estimates based on one million T cells were treated as lower bounds. Long-lived donors exceeded aged donors in naive CD4+ cells and diversity.

Sequences were obtained from blood. This TCR was recovered from an elderly woman in good health. J is TRBJ1-2 and V is TRBV2, with TRBD1 matching over 7 bases. The CDR3 DNA is TGTGCCAGCAGTGAAATGGGACCAGGGGGTGGTGGCTACACCTTC. It translates to CASSEMGPGGGGYTF.